These 20 T cell receptor beta chains were sequenced from one sample in a study of T-cell reconstitution after alpha-beta-depleted transplantation in children. Preparation of the TCRbeta library was carried out with unique molecular identifiers. TCRdb itself ran the PCR reads through MiXCR, one entry per CDR3 protein. The sample has around 700,000 distinct CDR3 sequences, about an eighth seen once. The sequences come from PBMCs, collected before TCRalphabeta/CD19-depleted stem cell transplant. These TCRs come from a girl aged 2 to 10 with congenital amegakaryocytic thrombocytopenia, due to receive a stem cell transplant.

V usage is TRBV9 and J usage is TRBJ2-4; D gene unclear. CDR3 length: 13 amino acids. The germline CDR1 and CDR2 sequences are SGDLS and YYNGEE. Trimming pared 3 bases from V and 10 bases from J, leaving 14 bases between. CDR3 sequence (DNA): TGTGCCAGCAGCGAGATCTCCGGCGCGATTCAGTACTTC. It encodes CASSEISGAIQYF.

With respect to this clonotype: This sequence may be a read error, since a much larger clone differs from it by one base. The gene calls are TRBV12-3 or TRBV12-4 and TRBJ1-2; unclear D gene. The CDR3 extends over 13 amino acids. CDR3 sequence: CASSLPGNYAYTF. The CDR3 DNA is TGTGCCAGCAGTTTGCCGGGTAACTATGCCTACACCTTC.

This clonotype appeared a single time. The rearrangement joins TRBV2 to TRBJ1-4; possibly TRBD1 for D (6 bases). Trimming took off 7 bases at V and 8 bases at J, with 20 bases between the two ends. The germline CDR1 and CDR2 sequences are SNHLY and FYNNEI. The CDR3 spans 15 residues. The CDR3 loop is CASTETDRSGEKLFF. As DNA, the CDR3 is TGTGCCAGCACCGAAACCGACAGGTCGGGGGAAAAACTGTTTTTT.

This clonotype has ten or more counts. V usage is TRBV5-1 and J usage is TRBJ2-1; 9 bases are shared with TRBD2. Per germline, CDR1 SGHRS and CDR2 YFSETQ. The CDR3 runs to 16 residues. J lost 3 bases, V lost 1 base, and 5 bases had no gene match. CDR3 coding DNA: TGCGCCAGCAGCTTGCGTGGACTAGCGAGCTACAATGAGCAGTTCTTC. It encodes CASSLRGLASYNEQFF. The whole variable domain, remainder taken from reference TRBV5-1 and TRBJ2-1, is KAGVTQTPRYLIKTRGQQVTLSCSPISGHRSVSWYQQTPGQGLQFLFEYFSETQRNKGNFPGRFSGRQFSNSRSEMNVSTLELGDSALYLCASSLRGLASYNEQFFGPGTRLTVL.

This clonotype was picked up a small number of times. This chain uses TRBV20-1 with TRBJ2-5, with 7 bases aligning to TRBD1. Germline-derived CDR1 and CDR2 are DFQATT and SNEGSKA (reference sequence). The CDR3 totals 13 residues. J was trimmed by 5 bases and V by 5 bases; bases with no gene match: 8. CDR3 DNA: TGCAGTGCTTACAGGGACAGAACCGAGACCCAGTACTTC. It encodes CSAYRDRTETQYF.

This clonotype was counted ten times or more. This chain connects TRBV20-1 to TRBJ2-7, with 10 bases fitting TRBD2. V dropped 0 bases and J dropped 2; count of bases not matched to a gene: 4. Germline CDR1 reads DFQATT; CDR2 reads SNEGSKA (reference sequence). The CDR3 contains 15 residues. CDR3 sequence reads: CSAREGLAVTYEQYF. The CDR3 DNA is TGCAGTGCTAGAGAAGGACTAGCGGTGACCTACGAGCAGTACTTC.

This clonotype has at least ten counts. The chain carries TRBV18 and TRBJ2-3, with D unclear. This CDR3 is built from 13 residues. Germline V gene lookup returns CDR1 KGHSH and CDR2 LQKENI. Trimming removed 6 bases at V and 5 bases at J, with 12 bases between. The CDR3 is CASSRLERDTQYF. Here the CDR3 DNA reads TGTGCCAGCTCGCGACTTGAGAGAGATACGCAGTATTTT.

Only a few counts were recorded for this clonotype. The CDR3 here is CASSGGEHQPQHF. The CDR3 bases are TGTGCCAGCAGTGGCGGAGAACATCAGCCCCAGCATTTT. The chain links TRBV6-1 to TRBJ1-5; D unresolved. The V gene's germline CDR1 is MNHNS and CDR2 SASEGT. V dropped 4 bases and J dropped 5 bases, with 9 bases sitting between them. The CDR3 covers 13 residues.

The sample holds many counts of this clonotype. V gene TRBV6-5 combines with J gene TRBJ2-7; the D is unclear. Germline CDR1 and CDR2: MNHEY and SVGAGI. Trimming took off 2 bases at V and 6 bases at J, with 5 bases between the two ends. The CDR3 totals 11 residues. The CDR3 here is CASSYGSEQYF. In nucleotides, the CDR3 is TGTGCCAGCAGTTACGGGTCCGAGCAGTACTTC.

This clonotype has a count of ten or more. The chain couples TRBV20-1 to TRBJ2-1; 10 positions agree with TRBD2. V was clipped by 6 bases and J by 5 bases; unmatched bases: 7. CDR1 and CDR2 (germline): DFQATT, SNEGSKA (reference sequence). The CDR3 has 14 amino acids. CDR3 nucleotides: TGCAGTGCACCTAGCGGGAGAGGGGACAATGAGCAGTTCTTC. Its protein is CSAPSGRGDNEQFF.

In this sample, this clonotype turned up many times. The gene calls are TRBV5-1 and TRBJ2-2, with D possibly matching TRBD2 (5 bases). Germline V lookup: CDR1 SGHRS, CDR2 YFSETQ. The CDR3 is 14 amino acids. V was shortened by 5 bases and J by 6 bases, with 14 bases between the two germline ends. The CDR3: CASSPYEEAGELFF. As DNA, the CDR3 is TGCGCCAGCAGTCCCTACGAGGAGGCCGGGGAGCTGTTTTTT.

This clonotype came up once. A much larger clone differs by one base, so this may be a read error. Since the CDR3 does not end with the conserved phenylalanine or tryptophan, this likely comes from a read error. This chain uses TRBV20-1 with TRBJ2-5, with D possibly matching TRBD2 (6 bases). CDR1 is DFQATT and CDR2 is SNEGSKA in the germline V gene (reference sequence). Trimming left V 4 bases short and J 4 bases short, with 10 bases between. There are 12 residues in the CDR3. The CDR3 protein is CSAIGSGETQYL. The CDR3 nucleotides read TGCAGTGCTATCGGTAGCGGAGAGACCCAGTACTTG.

V usage is TRBV20-1 and J usage is TRBJ2-1, with D perhaps matching TRBD2 (6 bases). The CDR3 is 15 residues long. Trimming took 7 bases from V and 3 from J, leaving 19 bases between them. The germline CDR1 and CDR2 sequences are DFQATT and SNEGSKA (reference sequence). The CDR3 region has the DNA TGCAGTGTCAACTCGCTAGCGCTACTCTACAATGAGCAGTTCTTC. Translating it yields CSVNSLALLYNEQFF.

This rearrangement joins TRBV30 to TRBJ2-3; D gene ambiguous. V was trimmed by 2 bases and J by 6 bases, leaving 6 bases between them. The CDR3 extends over 11 amino acids. CDR1 and CDR2 (germline): GTSNPN, SVGIG (reference sequence). In DNA form, the CDR3 reads TGTGCCTGGAGTTCGAGGGATACGCAGTATTTT. Translation: CAWSSRDTQYF.

This clonotype appeared a few times. V gene TRBV7-8 combines with J gene TRBJ2-1, with D unresolved. The CDR3 has 16 amino acids. The V end was cut by 1 base, the J end by 8 bases, with 18 bases between. Looked up from germline, CDR1 is SGHVS and CDR2 is FQNEAQ. The CDR3 spells CASSLVGYPNAYEQFF. As DNA, the CDR3 is TGTGCCAGCAGCTTAGTGGGGTACCCCAATGCGTATGAGCAGTTCTTC.

Many counts were recorded for this clonotype. The CDR3 DNA reads TGCGCCAGCAGCCCATTCGACTCTGGGGCCAACGTCCTGACTTTC. It specifies CASSPFDSGANVLTF. The gene calls are TRBV5-1 and TRBJ2-6, with D unclear. CDR1 and CDR2 (germline): SGHRS, YFSETQ. Trimming pared 4 bases from V and 0 bases from J, leaving 8 bases between. The CDR3 is made up of 15 amino acids.

This clonotype has just a few counts. This rearrangement joins TRBV5-1 to TRBJ1-2; weak D call: TRBD1 (6 bases). Germline CDR1 SGHRS, CDR2 YFSETQ. The CDR3 runs to 15 residues. Trimming took 0 bases from V and 4 from J, leaving 13 bases between them. The chain's CDR3 is CASSLEPQTGYGYTF. The CDR3 DNA sequence: TGCGCCAGCAGCTTGGAGCCTCAGACAGGCTATGGCTACACCTTC.

The chain links TRBV20-1 to TRBJ2-6, with D unresolved. The V gene's germline CDR1 is DFQATT and CDR2 SNEGSKA (reference sequence). The CDR3 has 16 residues. Trimming removed 5 bases from V and 1 base from J, with 15 bases in between. The CDR3: CSAAPPLGSGANVLTF. CDR3 sequence (DNA): TGCAGTGCTGCGCCCCCCCTTGGGTCTGGGGCCAACGTCCTGACTTTC.

This clonotype was observed at least ten times. The V and J genes are TRBV5-1 and TRBJ1-6; D is uncertain. This CDR3 comprises 14 residues. With 0 bases removed from V and 10 bases from J, the gap between germline ends came to 11 bases. The V gene's germline CDR1 is SGHRS and CDR2 YFSETQ. The CDR3 protein is CASSLDGGRSPLHF. CDR3 bases: TGCGCCAGCAGCTTGGACGGCGGAAGATCACCCCTCCACTTT.

The CDR3 protein is CASRNTGSTYNEQFF. CDR3 coding DNA: TGCGCCAGCAGAAACACAGGGTCCACCTACAATGAGCAGTTCTTC. This sequence joins TRBV5-1 and TRBJ2-1, with D tentatively TRBD1 (6 bases). Deletions cut 5 bases from V and 2 bases from J, with 14 bases between. CDR1 and CDR2 from the germline V gene are SGHRS and YFSETQ. CDR3 size: 15 residues. The full variable domain, its missing parts supplied by reference TRBV5-1 and TRBJ2-1, is KAGVTQTPRYLIKTRGQQVTLSCSPISGHRSVSWYQQTPGQGLQFLFEYFSETQRNKGNFPGRFSGRQFSNSRSEMNVSTLELGDSALYLCASRNTGSTYNEQFFGPGTRLTVL.